Listed below are T cell receptor beta chains from one sample, sequenced in a study of blood T cells in healthy people across ages. TCRdb itself ran the 5' RACE reads through MiXCR, one entry per CDR3 protein. Among 600,000 or so distinct CDR3 sequences listed, about 30% were seen once. What was sequenced was blood. The source of these receptors is a woman of 80 years or more in good health. Both conserved end residues are part of each CDR3. D genes are given only for firm matches. Some rows mark clone size as missing; the rest say once, few, many or name a class of expanded clone.

TRBD1,.,15,TRBJ1-1,TRBV7-2,TGTGCCAGCAGCTTCTTAACAGGGGGTGAAACTGAAGCTTTCTTT,CASSFLTGGETEAFF
.,.,15,TRBJ1-1,TRBV3-1,TGTGCCAGCAGCCAAGCTGACAGCCCGTTCTCTGAAGCTTTCTTT,CASSQADSPFSEAFF
.,.,13,TRBJ2-1,TRBV10-3,TGTGCCATCAGTGAGCGGGAGAAGAATGAGCAGTTCTTC,CAISEREKNEQFF
TRBD1,once,14,TRBJ1-2,TRBV20-1,TGCAGTGCTGCATTCGGGACAGGGAGAGGTGGCTACACCTTC,CSAAFGTGRGGYTF
TRBD1,few,18,TRBJ1-5,TRBV19,TGTGCCAGTAGTAGAGGTAAAATAGGGACAGCTGACAATCAGCCCCAGCATTTT,CASSRGKIGTADNQPQHF
.,.,15,TRBJ1-2,TRBV2,TGTGCCAGCAGTGAAATTGACACCTACTACTATGGCTACACCTTC,CASSEIDTYYYGYTF
TRBD2,many,15,TRBJ2-5,TRBV5-1,TGCGCCAGCAGCTCAATACTAGCGGGGGGCGTAATCGAGTACTTC,CASSSILAGGVIEYF
.,.,13,TRBJ1-2,TRBV18,TGTGCCAGCTCACCGGTAGGGTCTGATGGCTACACCTTC,CASSPVGSDGYTF
.,many,15,TRBJ1-1,TRBV11-2,TGTGCCAGCAGCTTAGACCCTAGCGGGACCACTGAAGCTTTCTTT,CASSLDPSGTTEAFF
.,.,13,TRBJ2-1,TRBV12-5,TGTGCTAGTGGTTTGAGGTCGGGCGATGAGCAGTTCTTC,CASGLRSGDEQFF